The 16 T cell receptor beta chains below all came from one sample that was sequenced in a study of blood T cell repertoires in COVID-19. Libraries were prepared by immunoSEQ multiplex PCR; TCRdb keeps only in-frame clonotypes and omits some of them. Here the sample spans about 75,000 clones, approximately 79% being singletons. The sequencing input was peripheral blood. The receptor set was obtained from a woman older than 75 with active or convalescent COVID-19.

The table lists this clone with a few counts. The rearrangement uses TRBV7-9 and TRBJ2-7, with D maybe TRBD1 (6 bases). CDR1 and CDR2 from the germline V gene are SEHNR and FQNEAQ (reference sequence). The CDR3 has 15 amino acids. Trimming stripped 4 bases from V and 3 bases from J, with 16 bases between. CDR3 sequence: CASSSDSRSVYEQYF. As DNA, the CDR3 is TGTGCCAGCAGCTCGGACAGTAGGTCAGTCTACGAGCAGTACTTC.

The genes are TRBV19 and TRBJ1-1; D might be TRBD1 (5 bases). Trimming pared 4 bases from V and 6 bases from J, leaving 12 bases between. Germline V gene sequence: CDR1 LNHDA, CDR2 SQIVND (reference sequence). This CDR3 has 13 amino acids. DNA of the CDR3: TGTGCCAGTAGTAGTCAGGGAATCGCTGAAGCTTTCTTT. It specifies CASSSQGIAEAFF.

The V call is TRBV19, the J call TRBJ1-4; D unclear. Trimming took 8 bases from V and 0 from J, leaving 10 bases between them. This CDR3 has 14 amino acids. The germline V gene has CDR1 LNHDA and CDR2 SQIVND (reference sequence). The CDR3 bases are TGTGCCAGTCACGGTGGGCCAACTAATGAAAAACTGTTTTTT. Translating gives CASHGGPTNEKLFF.

This chain joins TRBV9 and TRBJ2-1; 8 bases line up with TRBD2. This CDR3 comprises 15 residues. The germline CDR1 and CDR2 sequences are SGDLS and YYNGEE. Unmatched junction bases numbered 9, after V lost 0 bases and J lost 10 bases. CDR3 in amino acids: CASSVVGPGGVEQFF. In DNA, the CDR3 is TGTGCCAGCAGCGTAGTTGGACCGGGAGGGGTGGAGCAGTTCTTC.

Many counts were recorded for this clone. The chain is built from TRBV6-2 or TRBV6-3 and TRBJ2-7, with 10 nucleotides matching TRBD2. Unmatched junction bases numbered 15, after V lost 6 bases and J lost 4 bases. The CDR3 is 17 residues long. CDR1 is MNHEY and CDR2 is SVGEGT in the germline V gene. CDR3 residues: CASSPTRQGLALYEQYF. CDR3 nucleotide sequence: TGTGCCAGCAGCCCCACGCGCCAGGGACTAGCGCTTTACGAGCAGTACTTC.

V gene TRBV6-1 combines with J gene TRBJ1-1; D perhaps matches TRBD1 (5 bases). Trimming stripped 1 base from V and 0 bases from J, with 15 bases between. The CDR3 length is 17 residues. Germline lookup yields CDR1 MNHNS and CDR2 SASEGT. CDR3 protein: CASSEGQSYQMNTEAFF. Written as DNA, the CDR3 is TGTGCCAGCAGTGAAGGACAGAGTTATCAAATGAACACTGAAGCTTTCTTT.

The rearrangement joins TRBV28 to TRBJ2-1; D not certain. CDR3 length: 17 residues. Germline CDR1 reads MDHEN; CDR2 reads SYDVKM. Trimming pared 6 bases from V and 0 bases from J, leaving 18 bases between. CDR3: CASRAPGLVDSYNEQFF. In nucleotides, the CDR3 is TGTGCCAGCAGAGCCCCTGGTCTAGTTGACTCCTACAATGAGCAGTTCTTC.

This clone was seen a handful of times. The gene calls are TRBV7-8 and TRBJ2-6; 7 nucleotides line up with TRBD1. The V and J ends lost 1 base and 0 bases, in that order; junction bases with no gene match: 9. Germline V lookup: CDR1 SGHVS, CDR2 FQNEAQ. The CDR3 loop spans 19 amino acids. As DNA, the CDR3 is TGTGCCAGCAGCTTAGTCCCCAGGGGGATACCCTCTGGGGCCAACGTCCTGACTTTC. Translated: CASSLVPRGIPSGANVLTF.

The V and J genes are TRBV18 and TRBJ1-5, with D maybe TRBD1 (5 bases). Germline values: CDR1 KGHSH, CDR2 LQKENI. Trimming removed 3 bases from V and 2 bases from J, with 8 bases in between. This CDR3 comprises 14 residues. The CDR3 DNA sequence: TGTGCCAGCTCACCCACCAGGGGCAATCAGCCCCAGCATTTT. As protein: CASSPTRGNQPQHF.

The chain uses TRBV7-3 and TRBJ2-3; 8 positions agree with TRBD2. The V segment lost 5 bases and the J segment 0 bases; nucleotides outside the gene matches: 1. Germline loops: CDR1 SGHTA, CDR2 FQGTGA. The CDR3 runs to 14 residues. The CDR3 nucleotides are TGTGCCAGCAGCCCTAGCGGGAGCACAGATACGCAGTATTTT. It encodes CASSPSGSTDTQYF. The full variable domain, in which reference TRBV7-3 and TRBJ2-3 provide the parts outside the CDR3, is GAGVSQTPSNKVTEKGKYVELRCDPISGHTALYWYRQSLGQGPEFLIYFQGTGAADDSGLPNDRFFAVRPEGSVSTLKIQRTERGDSAVYLCASSPSGSTDTQYFGPGTRLTVL.

The rearrangement links TRBV28 to TRBJ2-6; tentative D call: TRBD1 (5 bases). With 5 bases removed from V and 2 bases from J, the gap between germline ends came to 10 bases. The CDR3 sequence is 15 residues long. Germline-derived CDR1 and CDR2 are MDHEN and SYDVKM. CDR3 DNA sequence: TGTGCCAGCAGTCCCGCCAGGGCTGGGGCCAACGTCCTGACTTTC. This sequence encodes CASSPARAGANVLTF.

This rearrangement joins TRBV9 to TRBJ2-7, with 8 positions matching TRBD1. Per the germline V gene, CDR1 is SGDLS and CDR2 is YYNGEE. The CDR3 length is 15 residues. Trimming cost V 3 bases and J 2 bases; bases outside gene matches: 7. The CDR3 sequence is CASSARTGKTYEQYF. The CDR3 DNA reads as TGTGCCAGCAGCGCCCGGACAGGGAAAACCTACGAGCAGTACTTC.

The gene calls are TRBV30 and TRBJ2-7, with 10 bases matching TRBD2. Trimming at V came to 5 bases and at J to 1 base, leaving 5 bases not matched to a gene. The CDR3 contains 14 residues. In germline, CDR1 is GTSNPN, CDR2 SVGIG (reference sequence). The CDR3 protein is CAWSGLATSYEQYF. As DNA, the CDR3 is TGTGCCTGGTCGGGACTAGCGACTTCCTACGAGCAGTACTTC.

The chain is built from TRBV10-1 and TRBJ2-5, with D unclear. V lost 0 bases, J lost 4 bases, and 6 bases lay in between. Germline CDR1 reads WNHNN; CDR2 reads SYGVQD (reference sequence). CDR3 size: 13 residues. DNA of the CDR3: TGCGCCAGCAGTGAGTCCACCGGAGAGACCCAGTACTTC. It yields the protein CASSESTGETQYF.

The gene calls are TRBV6-2 or TRBV6-3 and TRBJ2-1; 12 positions match TRBD2. Germline V lookup: CDR1 MNHEY, CDR2 SVGEGT. V trimming: 2 bases; J trimming: 8 bases; junction bases outside the gene matches: 19. The CDR3 runs 20 residues. The CDR3 loop is CASSYPRASGRAGFLDEQFF. CDR3 in DNA: TGTGCCAGCAGTTACCCCCGGGCTAGCGGGAGGGCCGGGTTTTTAGATGAGCAGTTCTTC.

The chain links TRBV5-1 to TRBJ2-3, with D tentatively TRBD2 (6 bases). Trimming left V 3 bases short and J 4 bases short, with 18 bases between. This CDR3 region has 16 residues. Germline values: CDR1 SGHRS, CDR2 YFSETQ. CDR3 coding DNA: TGCGCCAGCAGCTCCCGGGACTCAACCTTGGCAGATACGCAGTATTTT. It yields the protein CASSSRDSTLADTQYF.